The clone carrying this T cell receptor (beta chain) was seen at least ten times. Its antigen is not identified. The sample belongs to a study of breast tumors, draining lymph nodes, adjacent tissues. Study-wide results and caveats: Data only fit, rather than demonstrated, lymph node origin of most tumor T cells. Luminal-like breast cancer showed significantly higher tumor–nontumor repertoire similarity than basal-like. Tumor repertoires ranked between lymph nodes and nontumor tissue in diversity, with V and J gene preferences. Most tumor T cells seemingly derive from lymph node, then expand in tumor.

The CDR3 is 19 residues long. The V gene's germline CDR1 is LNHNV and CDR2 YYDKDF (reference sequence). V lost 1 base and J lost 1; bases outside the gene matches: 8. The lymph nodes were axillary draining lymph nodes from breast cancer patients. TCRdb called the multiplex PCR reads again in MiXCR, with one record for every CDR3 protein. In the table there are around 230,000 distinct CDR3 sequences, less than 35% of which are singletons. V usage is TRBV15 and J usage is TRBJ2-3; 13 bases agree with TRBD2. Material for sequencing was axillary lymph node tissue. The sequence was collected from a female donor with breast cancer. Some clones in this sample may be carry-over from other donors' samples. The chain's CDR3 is CATSRVGLAGEFGTDTQYF. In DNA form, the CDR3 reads TGTGCCACCAGCAGAGTTGGACTAGCGGGAGAATTCGGCACAGATACGCAGTATTTT.